The rows below give T cell receptor beta chains drawn from one sample of a study of blood T cell repertoires in COVID-19. The data were produced by immunoSEQ multiplex PCR, yet TCRdb's version contains in-frame clones alone and is incomplete. Here the sample spans about 130,000 clones, roughly 88% being singletons. Sequencing was performed on peripheral blood. All receptors come from an elderly woman with acute or convalescent COVID-19. The CDR3 runs from the conserved cysteine through the conserved F or W. The D gene is left open where the match is weak. Not all rows give a size; the values are once, few, many and, for expanded clones, a class.

V	D	size	J	DNA	CDR3
TRBV7-8	TRBD1	.	TRBJ1-5	TGTGCCAGCAGCCTACAGGGGGTATATCAGCCCCAGCATTTT	CASSLQGVYQPQHF
TRBV7-9	.	once	TRBJ1-6	TGTGCCAGCAGCTCACGGACAGTAGCTACTTCACCCCTCCACTTT	CASSSRTVATSPLHF
TRBV7-2	.	.	TRBJ2-7	TGTGCCAGCAGCCCATCCGGGACACGGGGCCAGAGGCAGTACTTC	CASSPSGTRGQRQYF
TRBV28	.	.	TRBJ2-1	TGTGCCGTGGAGGGGGCGCTTAACAATGAGCAGTTCTTC	CAVEGALNNEQFF
TRBV4-3	.	.	TRBJ2-3	TGCGCCAGCAGCCAAAGAGTCACAGATACGCAGTATTTT	CASSQRVTDTQYF
TRBV6-5	TRBD1	.	TRBJ1-1	TGTGCCAGCAGTTATCCCAGGGGGAAGAAAGCTTTCTTT	CASSYPRGKKAFF
TRBV6-2/TRBV6-3	.	.	TRBJ2-7	TGTGCCAGCAGTTACGGGGGGAGAGGGTACGAGCAGTACTTC	CASSYGGRGYEQYF
TRBV12-5	.	.	TRBJ1-5	TGTGCTAGTGGTTCTACAGGGCATCAGCCCCAGCATTTT	CASGSTGHQPQHF
TRBV7-3	.	.	TRBJ2-2	TGTGCCAGCAGCCCCCCCGGGGCAGGGGACACCGGGGAGCTGTTTTTT	CASSPPGAGDTGELFF
TRBV4-2	.	few	TRBJ1-5	TGTGCCAGCAGCCAATCTTTACACGACAGAGGACAGCCCCAGCATTTT	CASSQSLHDRGQPQHF
TRBV2	TRBD1	.	TRBJ2-7	TGTGCTTCACACCAGGACAGGGACGAGCAGTACTTC	CASHQDRDEQYF
TRBV5-5	.	once	TRBJ1-2	TGTGCCAGCAGCCTTGCGTTAACAGATAACTATGGCTACACCTTC	CASSLALTDNYGYTF
TRBV28	.	.	TRBJ2-7	TGTGCCAGCAGTTCGGGACACCGATACTACGAGCAGTACTTC	CASSSGHRYYEQYF
TRBV7-9	TRBD1	.	TRBJ1-6	TGTGCCAGCAGCTTAGCCTCCGGGACAGGGTATTCACCCCTCCACTTT	CASSLASGTGYSPLHF
TRBV5-8	TRBD1	.	TRBJ2-7	TGTGCCAGCAGTTATGGGACAGGGGGGAACTTC	CASSYGTGGNF
TRBV7-2	.	.	TRBJ2-4	TGTGCCAGCAGCTTAGTAAAAGGGAGAAACATTCAGTACTTC	CASSLVKGRNIQYF
TRBV19	TRBD1	.	TRBJ1-4	TGTGCCAGTAGTATTTATCTCTTTATAGGACAGGGAGAAAAACTGTTTTTT	CASSIYLFIGQGEKLFF
TRBV18	TRBD2	.	TRBJ2-7	TGTGCCAGCTCACCTGGTCTAGCGGACGGCGACGAGCAGTACTTC	CASSPGLADGDEQYF